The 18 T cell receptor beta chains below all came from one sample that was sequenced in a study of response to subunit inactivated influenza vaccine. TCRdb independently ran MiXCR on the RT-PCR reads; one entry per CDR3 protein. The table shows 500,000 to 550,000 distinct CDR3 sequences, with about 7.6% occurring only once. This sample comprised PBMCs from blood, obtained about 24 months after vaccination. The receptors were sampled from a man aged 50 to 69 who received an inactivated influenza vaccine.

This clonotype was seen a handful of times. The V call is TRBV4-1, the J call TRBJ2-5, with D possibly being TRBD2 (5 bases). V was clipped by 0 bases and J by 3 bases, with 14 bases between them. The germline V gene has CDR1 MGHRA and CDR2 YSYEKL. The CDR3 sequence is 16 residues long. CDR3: CASSQELVGEKETQYF. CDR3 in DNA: TGCGCCAGCAGCCAAGAATTGGTCGGGGAAAAAGAGACCCAGTACTTC.

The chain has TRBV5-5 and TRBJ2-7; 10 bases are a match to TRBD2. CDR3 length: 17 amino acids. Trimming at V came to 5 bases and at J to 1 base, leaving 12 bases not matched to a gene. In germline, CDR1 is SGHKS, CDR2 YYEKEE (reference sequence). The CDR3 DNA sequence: TGTGCCAGCAGTTTTCAGGTAGCGGGAGGCTTGTCCTACGAGCAGTACTTC. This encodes CASSFQVAGGLSYEQYF.

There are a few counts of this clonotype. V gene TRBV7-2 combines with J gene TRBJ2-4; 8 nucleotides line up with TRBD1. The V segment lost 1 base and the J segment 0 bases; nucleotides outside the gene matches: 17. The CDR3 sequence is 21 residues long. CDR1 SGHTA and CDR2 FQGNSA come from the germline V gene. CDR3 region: CASSLGVPGQALLLAKNIQYF. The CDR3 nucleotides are TGTGCCAGCAGCTTAGGGGTGCCGGGACAGGCCCTCCTTTTAGCCAAAAACATTCAGTACTTC.

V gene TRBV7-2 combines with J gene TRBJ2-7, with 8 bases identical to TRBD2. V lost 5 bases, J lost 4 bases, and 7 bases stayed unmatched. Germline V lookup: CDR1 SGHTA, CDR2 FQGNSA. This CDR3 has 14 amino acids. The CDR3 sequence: CASSPDGGRYEQYF. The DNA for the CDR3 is TGTGCCAGCAGCCCTGATGGCGGGAGGTACGAGCAGTACTTC.

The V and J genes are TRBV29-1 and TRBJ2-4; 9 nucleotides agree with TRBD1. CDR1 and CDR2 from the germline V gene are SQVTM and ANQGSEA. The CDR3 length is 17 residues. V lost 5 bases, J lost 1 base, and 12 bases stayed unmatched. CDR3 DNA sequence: TGCAGCGTTACCGGGACAGGGAGGGCCGAGGCCAAAAACATTCAGTACTTC. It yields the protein CSVTGTGRAEAKNIQYF.

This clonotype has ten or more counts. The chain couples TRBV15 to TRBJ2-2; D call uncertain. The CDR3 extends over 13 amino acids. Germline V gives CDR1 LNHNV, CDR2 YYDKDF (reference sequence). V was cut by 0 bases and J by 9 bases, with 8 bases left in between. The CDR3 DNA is TGTGCCACCAGCAGAGATTCGAAGCGGGAGCTGTTTTTT. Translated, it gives CATSRDSKRELFF.

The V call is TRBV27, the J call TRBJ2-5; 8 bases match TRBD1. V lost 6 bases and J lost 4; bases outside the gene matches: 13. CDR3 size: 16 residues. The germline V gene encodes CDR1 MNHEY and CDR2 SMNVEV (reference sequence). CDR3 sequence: CASRLTAGGALETQYF. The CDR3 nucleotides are TGTGCCAGCAGGCTAACCGCAGGGGGCGCGTTAGAGACCCAGTACTTC.

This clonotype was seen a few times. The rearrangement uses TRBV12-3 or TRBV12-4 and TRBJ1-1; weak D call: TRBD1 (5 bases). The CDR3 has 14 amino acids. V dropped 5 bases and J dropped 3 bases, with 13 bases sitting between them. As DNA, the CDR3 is TGTGCCAGCAGTCTCGGGGCCTTTGACACTGAAGCTTTCTTT. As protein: CASSLGAFDTEAFF.

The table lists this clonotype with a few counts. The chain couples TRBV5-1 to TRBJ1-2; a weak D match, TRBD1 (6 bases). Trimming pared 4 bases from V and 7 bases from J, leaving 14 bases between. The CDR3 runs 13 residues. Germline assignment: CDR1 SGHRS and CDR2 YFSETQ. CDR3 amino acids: CASSPTGSGGYTF. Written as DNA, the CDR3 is TGCGCCAGCAGCCCCACAGGGTCCGGTGGCTACACCTTC.

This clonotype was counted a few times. CDR3 residues: CASSLSRGDLLGGYTF. Written as DNA, the CDR3 is TGTGCCAGCAGCTTATCCCGAGGGGATCTTTTGGGTGGCTACACCTTC. The chain links TRBV7-9 to TRBJ1-2; D may be TRBD1 (5 bases). Germline V gene data show CDR1 as SEHNR and CDR2 as FQNEAQ (reference sequence). This CDR3 contains 16 residues. Between the trimmed V and J ends, which lost 2 bases and 7 bases, there was a span of 20 bases.

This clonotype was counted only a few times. CDR3: CASSPQQLSNQPQHF. The CDR3 nucleotides are TGTGCCAGCTCACCACAACAGCTAAGCAATCAGCCCCAGCATTTT. The chain couples TRBV18 to TRBJ1-5, with no clear D. The germline CDR1 and CDR2 sequences are KGHSH and LQKENI. Trimming left V 1 base short and J 1 base short, with 8 bases between. The CDR3 has 15 amino acids.

In nucleotides, the CDR3 is TGTGCCAGCAGGGTAGGAGCGGGAAGTGGGAATGAGCAGTTCTTC. Its protein product is CASRVGAGSGNEQFF. The chain uses TRBV6-1 and TRBJ2-1; 7 bases map to TRBD2. Germline V gene data show CDR1 as MNHNS and CDR2 as SASEGT. V shed 6 bases, J shed 7 bases, and the junction held 12 bases outside the gene matches. CDR3 size: 15 residues.

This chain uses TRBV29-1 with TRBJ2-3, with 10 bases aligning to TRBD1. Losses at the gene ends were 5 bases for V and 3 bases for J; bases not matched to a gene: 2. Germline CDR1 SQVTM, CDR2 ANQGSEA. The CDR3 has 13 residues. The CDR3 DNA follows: TGCAGCGTTCCGGGACAGGGGACAGATACGCAGTATTTT. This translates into CSVPGQGTDTQYF.

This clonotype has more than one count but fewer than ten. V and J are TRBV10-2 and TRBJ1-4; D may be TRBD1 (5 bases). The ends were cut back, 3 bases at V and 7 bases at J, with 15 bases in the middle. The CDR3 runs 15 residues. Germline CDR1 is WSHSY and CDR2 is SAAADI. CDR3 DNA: TGCGCCAGCAGTGAAACAGGCCAGGCTGGTGAAAAACTGTTTTTT. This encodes CASSETGQAGEKLFF.

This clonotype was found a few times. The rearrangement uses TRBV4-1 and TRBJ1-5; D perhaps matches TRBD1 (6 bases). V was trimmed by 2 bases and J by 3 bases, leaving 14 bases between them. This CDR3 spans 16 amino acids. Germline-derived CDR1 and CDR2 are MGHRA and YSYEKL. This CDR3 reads CASSQSGAQANQPQHF. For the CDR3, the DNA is TGCGCCAGCAGCCAATCAGGGGCGCAGGCCAATCAGCCCCAGCATTTT.

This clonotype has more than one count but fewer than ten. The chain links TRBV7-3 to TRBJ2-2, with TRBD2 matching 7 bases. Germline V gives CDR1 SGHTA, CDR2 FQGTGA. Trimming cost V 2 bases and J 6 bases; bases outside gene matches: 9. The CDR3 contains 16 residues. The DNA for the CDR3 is TGTGCCAGCAGCTTAGTCGGCGGGAGATCCTCCGGGGAGCTGTTTTTT. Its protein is CASSLVGGRSSGELFF.

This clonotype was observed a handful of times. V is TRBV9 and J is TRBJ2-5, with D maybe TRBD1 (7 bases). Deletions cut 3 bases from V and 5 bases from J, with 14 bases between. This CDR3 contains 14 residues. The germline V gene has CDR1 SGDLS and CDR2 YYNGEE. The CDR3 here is CASSATGRKETQYF. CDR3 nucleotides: TGTGCCAGCAGCGCGACAGGGAGGAAGGAGACCCAGTACTTC.

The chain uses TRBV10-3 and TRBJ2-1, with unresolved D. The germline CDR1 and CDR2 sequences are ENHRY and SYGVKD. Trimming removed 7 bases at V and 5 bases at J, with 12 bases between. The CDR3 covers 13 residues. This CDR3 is CAINPDGNNEQFF. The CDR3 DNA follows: TGTGCCATCAACCCGGACGGAAACAATGAGCAGTTCTTC.